The present T cell receptor beta chain was sequenced within a study of response to subunit inactivated influenza vaccine. Findings of the study overall: T cells newly recruited by each seasonal influenza vaccination are few, the authors suggested.

Trimming removed 3 bases at V and 2 bases at J, with 7 bases between. Germline V gene sequence: CDR1 SGHRS, CDR2 YFSETQ. This CDR3 has 13 residues. TCRdb fed the RT-PCR reads into MiXCR, producing one record per CDR3 protein. This table holds 450,000 to 700,000 distinct CDR3 sequences, approximately 14% found once. This clonotype turned up a few times. Its antigen remains unknown. The sequence came from a man between 50 and 59 years old who received an inactivated influenza vaccine. The starting material was PBMCs from blood, obtained 11 to 12 days after vaccination. The V call is TRBV5-1, the J call TRBJ2-3; no reliable D call. Written as DNA, the CDR3 is TGCGCCAGCAGCTACCGGGCCACAGATACGCAGTATTTT. This sequence encodes CASSYRATDTQYF.